The 3 T cell receptor beta chains given below trace back to one sample, sequenced in a study of neoadjuvant anti-PD-1 for oral cavity cancer. Sequencing used immunoSEQ multiplex PCR; TCRdb keeps in-frame clones, though not all of them. The sample has 75,000 to 100,000 clones; approximately 84% are singletons. The sample consisted of PBMCs, taken before nivolumab (anti-PD-1) treatment. These receptors originate from a person between 40 and 79 years old with oral cavity squamous cell carcinoma.

The chain links TRBV2 to TRBJ2-1; 10 bases align to TRBD2. Germline V gives CDR1 SNHLY, CDR2 FYNNEI. CDR3 length equals 14 residues. V dropped 7 bases and J dropped 7; count of bases not matched to a gene: 7. CDR3 in DNA: TGTGCCAGCATTCTAGCGGGAGTAGGAAATGAGCAGTTCTTC. The encoded protein is CASILAGVGNEQFF.

This clone was counted between two and nine times. The rearrangement uses TRBV6-1 and TRBJ1-2; D call uncertain. Germline V gene lookup returns CDR1 MNHNS and CDR2 SASEGT. V was shortened by 1 base and J by 0 bases, with 6 bases between the two germline ends. This CDR3 is 14 amino acids long. This CDR3 reads CASSEDRANYGYTF. CDR3 in DNA: TGTGCCAGCAGTGAAGACAGAGCTAACTATGGCTACACCTTC.

The chain has TRBV30 and TRBJ2-2; possibly TRBD1 for D (5 bases). CDR3 size: 13 residues. Germline V lookup: CDR1 GTSNPN, CDR2 SVGIG (reference sequence). Trimming took 3 bases from V and 3 from J, leaving 8 bases between them. The CDR3 region is CAWRGLDTGELFF. CDR3 bases: TGTGCCTGGAGGGGGCTGGACACCGGGGAGCTGTTTTTT.